Following are 10 T cell receptor beta chains from one sample sequenced in a study of technical replicates of blood from several donors. Here immunoSEQ multiplex PCR was the method, and the copy in TCRdb shows in-frame clones only, minus some. The sample includes some 71,000 clones, approximately 96% of them seen just once. Material for sequencing was T cells isolated from PBMCs. The receptors come from a human donor in good health.

V and J are TRBV6-6 and TRBJ2-7; maybe TRBD1 (6 bases). CDR3 size: 15 residues. Germline CDR1 and CDR2: MNHNY and SVGAGI (reference sequence). Trimming removed 2 bases from V and 0 bases from J, with 11 bases in between. The CDR3 is CASSYAGASSYEQYF. The CDR3 region has the DNA TGTGCCAGCAGTTACGCAGGGGCGAGCTCCTACGAGCAGTACTTC.

This sequence joins TRBV5-4 and TRBJ2-7; 8 bases map to TRBD1. J lost 3 bases, V lost 1 base, and 3 bases had no gene match. Germline lookup yields CDR1 SGHNT and CDR2 YYREEE (reference sequence). CDR3 size: 14 residues. DNA for the CDR3: TGTGCCAGCAGCTTGAGTACAGGGGGCTACGAGCAGTACTTC. Translated, it gives CASSLSTGGYEQYF.

V and J are TRBV5-1 and TRBJ2-2; TRBD2 aligns across 10 bases. V was pared by 0 bases and J by 1 base, with 3 bases of the junction left unmatched. The CDR3 is made up of 17 amino acids. Germline assignment: CDR1 SGHRS and CDR2 YFSETQ. For the CDR3, the DNA is TGCGCCAGCAGCTTGGCCGTAGCGGGGGGGAACACCGGGGAGCTGTTTTTT. Its protein is CASSLAVAGGNTGELFF.

V usage is TRBV7-8 and J usage is TRBJ2-5; weak D call: TRBD2 (5 bases). CDR3 length: 10 amino acids. CDR1 and CDR2 from the germline V gene are SGHVS and FQNEAQ. Trimming took 8 bases from V and 5 from J, leaving 6 bases between them. This chain's CDR3 is CASGGETQYF. The DNA for the CDR3 is TGTGCCAGCGGCGGGGAGACCCAGTACTTC.

The rearrangement joins TRBV19 to TRBJ2-1; 9 nucleotides line up with TRBD1. V lost 3 bases to trimming and J lost 9 bases; unmatched junction nucleotides: 9. This CDR3 has 15 amino acids. Germline V lookup: CDR1 LNHDA, CDR2 SQIVND (reference sequence). The chain's CDR3 is CASSMRGQGVSEQFF. Written as DNA, the CDR3 is TGTGCCAGTAGTATGAGGGGACAGGGTGTTAGTGAGCAGTTCTTC.

The rearrangement links TRBV29-1 to TRBJ2-5, with a tentative D call TRBD2 (5 bases). Germline CDR1 is SQVTM and CDR2 is ANQGSEA. The length of the CDR3 is 12 residues. Here the CDR3 reads CSTWGDQETQYF. CDR3 nucleotide sequence: TGCAGTACTTGGGGAGATCAAGAGACCCAGTACTTC.

The chain recombines TRBV2 with TRBJ1-1; no definite D call. V was trimmed by 4 bases and J by 2 bases, leaving 11 bases between them. The length of the CDR3 is 14 residues. Germline V lookup: CDR1 SNHLY, CDR2 FYNNEI. The CDR3 is CASSVYQENTEAFF. The CDR3 DNA sequence: TGTGCCAGCAGTGTTTATCAGGAAAACACTGAAGCTTTCTTT.

This sequence joins TRBV14 and TRBJ2-7; perhaps TRBD2 as D (6 bases). Trimming shortened V by 6 bases and J by 6 bases, and 12 bases separated the two germline ends. CDR1 is SGHDN, CDR2 FVKESK, per germline. The CDR3 is 12 residues long. The CDR3 loop is CASSPTRFEQYF. DNA for the CDR3: TGTGCCAGCAGTCCGACTAGATTCGAGCAGTACTTC. Based on the CDR3 plus reference TRBV14 and TRBJ2-7, the full variable domain is EAGVTQFPSHSVIEKGQTVTLRCDPISGHDNLYWYRRVMGKEIKFLLHFVKESKQDESGMPNNRFLAERTGGTYSTLKVQPAELEDSGVYFCASSPTRFEQYFGPGTRLTVT.

This clone showed up just once. The rearrangement joins TRBV5-1 to TRBJ2-2, with D possibly TRBD2 on 6 matching bases. The V and J ends lost 3 bases and 8 bases respectively, with 17 bases between them. The CDR3 runs to 15 residues. The germline V gene has CDR1 SGHRS and CDR2 YFSETQ. CDR3 region: CASSYGGTSAGELFF. The CDR3, as DNA: TGCGCCAGCAGCTATGGCGGGACGTCGGCGGGGGAGCTGTTTTTT.

The chain employs TRBV19 and TRBJ1-4; a weak D match, TRBD1 (6 bases). CDR1 and CDR2 (germline): LNHDA, SQIVND (reference sequence). V was clipped by 7 bases and J by 4 bases, with 13 bases between them. CDR3 size: 14 residues. The CDR3 protein is CASTQTGLNEKLFF. CDR3 in DNA: TGTGCCAGTACACAGACAGGTCTTAATGAAAAACTGTTTTTT. Together with reference TRBV19 and TRBJ1-4, the CDR3 gives the full variable domain: DGGITQSPKYLFRKEGQNVTLSCEQNLNHDAMYWYRQDPGQGLRLIYYSQIVNDFQKGDIAEGYSVSREKKESFPLTVTSAQKNPTAFYLCASTQTGLNEKLFFGSGTQLSVL.